A selection of T cell receptor beta chains follows, all from one sample in a study of blood T cell repertoires in COVID-19. Profiled with immunoSEQ multiplex PCR; TCRdb holds only in-frame clones, not every one. The profile shows roughly 90,000 clones, around 90% of them singletons. Material: peripheral blood. Receptor source: a middle-aged man with acute or convalescent COVID-19. Each CDR3 is given with its conserved first and last residue. The D gene is left open where the match is weak. For some rows the clone size is stated as once, few or many, or as a class when expanded; others skip it.

v_call	j_call	d_call	clone_size	cdr3_aa	cdr3_nt
TRBV5-1	TRBJ2-7	TRBD2	NA	CASSQNSGTYEQYF	TGCGCCAGCAGCCAAAATAGCGGGACCTACGAGCAGTACTTC
TRBV4-1	TRBJ1-4	NA	NA	CASSHLAPASLREKLFF	TGCGCCAGCAGCCATCTAGCCCCGGCCAGTCTAAGGGAAAAACTGTTTTTT
TRBV5-3	TRBJ2-1	TRBD1	NA	CARSDGRQGYNEQFF	TGTGCCAGAAGCGATGGACGACAGGGATACAATGAGCAGTTCTTC
TRBV19	TRBJ2-2	NA	NA	CASSSGRAWANPPTGELFF	TGTGCCAGTAGTAGTGGCAGGGCCTGGGCTAACCCACCCACCGGGGAGCTGTTTTTT
TRBV5-5	TRBJ1-4	NA	NA	CASSLGQVSDEKLFF	TGTGCCAGCAGCTTGGGACAGGTATCTGATGAAAAACTGTTTTTT
TRBV4-2	TRBJ2-1	TRBD2	few	CASSQVSGGGKDNEQFF	TGTGCCAGCAGCCAAGTTAGCGGGGGGGGGAAAGACAATGAGCAGTTCTTC
TRBV6-5	TRBJ2-1	TRBD1	NA	CASSPDRGPDNEQFF	TGTGCCAGCAGCCCCGACAGGGGGCCTGATAATGAGCAGTTCTTC
TRBV10-3	TRBJ1-4	NA	NA	CAISESVGGEKLFF	TGTGCCATCAGTGAGTCGGTGGGGGGTGAAAAACTGTTTTTT
TRBV9	TRBJ2-1	TRBD2	few	CASSVELAGGSPNEQFF	TGTGCCAGCAGCGTAGAGTTAGCGGGGGGGTCCCCGAATGAGCAGTTCTTC
TRBV27	TRBJ1-5	TRBD1	NA	CASRRTGDSNQPQHF	TGTGCCAGCAGACGGACAGGGGATAGCAATCAGCCCCAGCATTTT
TRBV18	TRBJ1-2	NA	NA	CASSPSPLAGGYTF	TGTGCCAGCTCACCGTCCCCACTTGCGGGTGGCTACACCTTC
TRBV11-2	TRBJ2-2	TRBD2	NA	CASSLSGRTGELFF	TGTGCCAGCAGCCTTAGCGGGAGGACCGGGGAGCTGTTTTTT
TRBV30	TRBJ2-7	NA	few	CAWSRVQVYEQYF	TGTGCCTGGTCCCGGGTTCAAGTCTACGAGCAGTACTTC
TRBV6-5	TRBJ1-1	NA	NA	CASSYSRTSLNTEAFF	TGTGCCAGCAGTTACTCGCGCACTTCTCTGAACACTGAAGCTTTCTTT
TRBV27	TRBJ1-2	NA	NA	CASSRRENYGYTF	TGTGCCAGCAGCCGTAGGGAGAACTATGGCTACACCTTC
TRBV19	TRBJ2-5	NA	NA	CASSTQPTGLETQYF	TGTGCCAGTAGTACTCAACCTACAGGGTTAGAGACCCAGTACTTC
TRBV19	TRBJ2-1	TRBD1	NA	CASSITGGDEQFF	TGTGCCAGTAGTATAACAGGGGGCGATGAGCAGTTCTTC
TRBV2	TRBJ2-7	NA	NA	CASTAALTGPHEQYF	TGTGCCAGCACTGCCGCCCTGACAGGACCCCACGAGCAGTACTTC
TRBV19	TRBJ1-1	TRBD1	NA	CASSPRDRNTEAFF	TGTGCCAGTAGTCCCCGGGACAGGAACACTGAAGCTTTCTTT
TRBV7-9	TRBJ1-2	NA	NA	CASSLSANNYGYTF	TGTGCCAGCAGCTTAAGTGCTAACAACTATGGCTACACCTTC
TRBV7-2	TRBJ2-7	TRBD2	NA	CASSVAGATYEQYF	TGTGCCAGCAGCGTAGCGGGGGCCACCTACGAGCAGTACTTC
TRBV7-9	TRBJ1-2	TRBD1	NA	CASSLTGGYGYTF	TGTGCCAGCAGCTTGACAGGGGGCTATGGCTACACCTTC
TRBV21-1	TRBJ2-1	NA	NA	CASSKWGEMSSYNEQFF	TGTGCCAGCAGCAAATGGGGAGAAATGAGCTCCTACAATGAGCAGTTCTTC
TRBV18	TRBJ1-2	NA	NA	CASSPPTSSYGYTF	TGTGCCAGCTCACCACCGACTTCCTCCTATGGCTACACCTTC
TRBV2	TRBJ2-3	TRBD2	few	CASRRGLAGGYTDTQYF	TGTGCCAGCAGGAGAGGACTAGCGGGAGGGTACACAGATACGCAGTATTTT
TRBV27	TRBJ1-2	NA	NA	CASSKLNAGLGYTF	TGTGCCAGCAGCAAACTGAATGCGGGGCTTGGCTACACCTTC
TRBV21-1	TRBJ1-5	NA	once	CASSRTASGNQPQHF	TGTGCCAGCAGCAGGACAGCCTCGGGCAATCAGCCCCAGCATTTT
TRBV5-1	TRBJ2-7	TRBD2	NA	CASSSGLAGPETYEQYF	TGCGCCAGCAGCTCCGGACTAGCGGGCCCCGAAACCTACGAGCAGTACTTC
TRBV11-2	TRBJ2-7	TRBD1	NA	CASSFLMDRSMPSPNEQYF	TGTGCCAGCAGCTTTTTGATGGACAGGTCGATGCCGTCCCCCAACGAGCAGTACTTC
TRBV7-9	TRBJ1-4	NA	NA	CASSLGASANEKLFF	TGTGCCAGCAGCTTAGGGGCGTCAGCTAATGAAAAACTGTTTTTT
TRBV9	TRBJ2-1	TRBD2	NA	CASSVVGGRGRGNEQFF	TGTGCCAGCAGCGTAGTGGGCGGGAGGGGTCGTGGTAATGAGCAGTTCTTC
TRBV2	TRBJ2-4	NA	many	CASSERATSGIQYF	TGTGCCAGCAGTGAGAGGGCCACGTCGGGCATTCAGTACTTC
TRBV5-6	TRBJ2-5	NA	NA	CASSLDRETQYF	TGTGCCAGCAGCTTGGATCGGGAGACCCAGTACTTC
TRBV20-1	TRBJ1-6	NA	NA	CSASNPGVNSPLHF	TGCAGTGCTAGTAATCCGGGGGTGAATTCACCCCTCCACTTT
TRBV28	TRBJ2-4	TRBD2	NA	CASSSPGTSGKNIQYF	TGTGCCAGCAGTTCCCCCGGGACTAGCGGCAAAAACATTCAGTACTTC
TRBV7-9	TRBJ2-1	NA	NA	CASSLVWDSSNEQFF	TGTGCCAGCAGCTTAGTTTGGGACTCAAGCAATGAGCAGTTCTTC
TRBV15	TRBJ2-1	TRBD1	once	CATSRDEDRGNEQFF	TGTGCCACCAGCAGAGATGAGGACAGGGGCAATGAGCAGTTCTTC
TRBV7-6	TRBJ2-5	NA	NA	CASSPLVAGSQETQYF	TGTGCCAGCAGCCCCCTAGTGGCGGGGTCCCAAGAGACCCAGTACTTC
TRBV19	TRBJ2-1	NA	once	CASSSREQQFF	TGTGCCAGTAGTTCTAGGGAGCAGCAGTTCTTC
TRBV5-6	TRBJ2-1	NA	few	CASSFSSESPTYNEQFF	TGTGCCAGCAGCTTCTCCTCGGAGAGTCCGACCTACAATGAGCAGTTCTTC
TRBV6-2/TRBV6-3	TRBJ1-3	NA	NA	CASSSSGGGNTIYF	TGTGCCAGCAGTTCGTCCGGAGGAGGAAACACCATATATTTT
TRBV6-7	TRBJ1-1	TRBD1	NA	CASSLDGLLWDRNTEAFF	TGTGCCAGCAGTTTGGACGGCCTACTGTGGGACAGGAACACTGAAGCTTTCTTT
TRBV29-1	TRBJ1-2	NA	NA	CSGLSNGYTF	TGCAGCGGCCTGAGTAATGGCTACACCTTC
TRBV27	TRBJ1-6	NA	NA	CASSGSRGSPLHF	TGTGCCAGCAGCGGGAGCAGAGGTTCACCCCTCCACTTT
TRBV3-1/TRBV3-2	TRBJ2-4	NA	NA	CASSQKTGLGINIQYF	TGTGCCAGCAGCCAAAAAACGGGACTTGGAATAAACATTCAGTACTTC
TRBV24-1	TRBJ1-2	NA	NA	CATSDDRSVYGYTF	TGTGCCACCAGTGATGACAGGTCGGTCTATGGCTACACCTTC
TRBV10-3	TRBJ1-1	NA	once	CATMTSGQDTEAFF	TGTGCCACCATGACAAGCGGGCAGGACACTGAAGCTTTCTTT
TRBV4-1	TRBJ1-1	TRBD1	NA	CASRQGVSIGEAFF	TGCGCCAGCAGACAGGGGGTTTCGATAGGTGAAGCTTTCTTT
TRBV10-1	TRBJ2-7	NA	NA	CASSENPMREQYF	TGCGCCAGCAGTGAGAATCCTATGCGGGAGCAGTACTTC
TRBV30	TRBJ2-7	TRBD2	NA	CAWSLGRTRTSGTNYEQYF	TGTGCCTGGAGTCTGGGCAGAACTAGGACTAGCGGGACCAACTACGAGCAGTACTTC
TRBV4-1	TRBJ2-7	TRBD1	NA	CASSQSSGTGTSEQYF	TGCGCCAGCAGTCAAAGTTCCGGGACAGGGACGAGCGAGCAGTACTTC
TRBV6-6	TRBJ2-5	NA	NA	CAIAGQPRETQYF	TGTGCCATCGCGGGACAGCCGAGGGAGACCCAGTACTTC
TRBV7-2	TRBJ1-2	TRBD1	NA	CASSLGSGGNYGYTF	TGTGCCAGCAGCTTGGGGTCAGGGGGGAACTATGGCTACACCTTC